Following are 21 T cell receptor beta chains from one sample sequenced in a study of T cells in Graves' hyperthyroidism and ophthalmopathy. Amplification yielded TCR beta CDR3 regions, with RNA transcripts as the source. HTBI primers were the set used in a first-round RT-PCR of the TCR CDR3. TCRdb redid the calling of the multiplex PCR reads with MiXCR, one entry per CDR3 protein. This sample has hundreds of thousands of distinct CDR3 sequences, with over 40% found just once. Sequences were obtained from peripheral blood or thyroid tissue (not recorded which). The receptors stem from an adult man with Graves' disease, either hyperthyroidism or ophthalmopathy (not recorded which).

This chain uses TRBV29-1 with TRBJ1-2; 8 positions agree with TRBD1. Per the germline V gene, CDR1 is SQVTM and CDR2 is ANQGSEA. The CDR3 has 14 residues. V was clipped by 7 bases and J by 7 bases; unmatched bases: 14. CDR3 region: CSAAPAGGFFGYTF. CDR3 bases: TGCAGCGCCGCTCCAGCAGGGGGCTTTTTTGGCTACACCTTC.

Points on this clonotype: A read error may account for a junction end that differs from germline. J is TRBJ1-2 and V is TRBV7-2; D is ambiguous. CDR1 and CDR2 (germline): SGHTA, FQGNSA. This CDR3 has 12 residues. DNA of the CDR3: TGTGCCGGCAGCCCGATGGGGTATGGCTACACCTTC. As protein: CAGSPMGYGYTF.

Worth noting for this clonotype: The conserved phenylalanine or tryptophan normally closing the CDR3 is absent here, so this likely arose from a read error. The rearrangement links TRBV19 to TRBJ1-2; D is perhaps TRBD1 (6 bases). The CDR3 totals 14 residues. Germline values: CDR1 LNHDA, CDR2 SQIVND (reference sequence). V dropped 9 bases and J dropped 3 bases, with 17 bases sitting between them. The CDR3: CASSTGLAYYGYTL. For the CDR3, the DNA is TGTGCCAGCTCAACAGGGCTTGCATACTATGGCTACACCCTC.

This clonotype was counted many times. V and J are TRBV19 and TRBJ2-6; no clear D. The CDR3 covers 15 residues. CDR1 LNHDA and CDR2 SQIVND come from the germline V gene (reference sequence). Trimming shortened V by 8 bases and J by 9 bases, and 20 bases separated the two germline ends. The CDR3 protein is CASLGLGLPYNVLTF. The CDR3 coding sequence is TGTGCCAGTCTGGGTCTCGGGTTGCCATACAACGTCCTGACTTTC.

The V and J genes are TRBV7-8 and TRBJ1-1; tentatively, D is TRBD1 (5 bases). The V gene lost 5 bases and the J gene lost 4 bases, with 14 bases spanning the gap. From germline, CDR1 is SGHVS and CDR2 FQNEAQ. The length of the CDR3 is 14 residues. Here the CDR3 reads CASSPGGMGTEAFF. DNA for the CDR3: TGTGCCAGCAGCCCCGGGGGGATGGGCACTGAAGCTTTCTTT.

This rearrangement joins TRBV5-1 to TRBJ2-5, with unresolved D. The CDR3 is 14 residues long. The ends were cut back, 1 base at V and 9 bases at J, with 16 bases in the middle. Germline CDR1 reads SGHRS; CDR2 reads YFSETQ. The CDR3 spells CASSLTGNNQPQYF. CDR3 DNA sequence: TGCGCCAGCAGCTTGACTGGTAACAATCAGCCCCAGTACTTC.

V usage is TRBV7-8 and J usage is TRBJ2-5, with 11 nucleotides matching TRBD1. Trimming at V came to 5 bases and at J to 9 bases, leaving 11 bases not matched to a gene. The germline CDR1 and CDR2 sequences are SGHVS and FQNEAQ. The CDR3 contains 15 residues. This CDR3 is CASSQDRGPSQPQYF. The CDR3 nucleotides are TGTGCCAGCAGCCAGGACAGGGGGCCGAGTCAGCCCCAGTACTTC.

J is TRBJ1-1 and V is TRBV20-1, with a tentative D call TRBD1 (5 bases). CDR1 DFQATT and CDR2 SNEGSKA come from the germline V gene (reference sequence). Trimming took 1 base from V and 5 from J, leaving 11 bases between them. This CDR3 is built from 13 residues. CDR3 in amino acids: CSARAQGWTEAFF. CDR3 nucleotide sequence: TGCAGTGCTAGAGCCCAGGGTTGGACTGAAGCTTTCTTT.

This chain uses TRBV7-9 with TRBJ1-3; D ambiguous. Germline V gene data show CDR1 as SEHNR and CDR2 as FQNEAQ (reference sequence). The CDR3 covers 14 residues. Trimming stripped 5 bases from V and 4 bases from J, with 12 bases between. DNA for the CDR3: TGTGCCAGCAGCACCGGACTGAGGGGAAACACCATATATTTT. Encoded protein: CASSTGLRGNTIYF.

This clonotype appeared many times. This chain uses TRBV7-6 with TRBJ1-2; a possible D gene is TRBD1 (5 bases). Germline CDR1 is SGHVS and CDR2 is FNYEAQ. The length of the CDR3 is 17 residues. V dropped 5 bases and J dropped 0 bases, with 19 bases sitting between them. The CDR3 DNA follows: TGTGCCAGCAGCATTCTGAGGGCAGGGCAAACTAACTATGGCTACACCTTC. Amino acids: CASSILRAGQTNYGYTF.

This clonotype was seen a handful of times. V usage is TRBV20-1 and J usage is TRBJ1-1; no firm D call. Trimming cost V 2 bases and J 3 bases, with 13 bases left between them. The CDR3 runs to 14 residues. CDR1 and CDR2 (germline): DFQATT, SNEGSKA (reference sequence). CDR3 residues: CSARIRDPDTEAFF. CDR3 DNA sequence: TGCAGTGCTAGAATTAGGGATCCGGACACTGAAGCTTTCTTT.

The sample holds many counts of this clonotype. The rearrangement uses TRBV20-1 and TRBJ1-1, with D unclear. V was trimmed by 0 bases and J by 11 bases, leaving 13 bases between them. Per germline, CDR1 DFQATT and CDR2 SNEGSKA (reference sequence). CDR3 size: 12 residues. CDR3 sequence: CSARDRLDGAFF. In DNA form, the CDR3 reads TGCAGTGCTAGAGATCGTTTGGACGGGGCTTTCTTT.

This clonotype was seen at least ten times. The gene calls are TRBV5-1 and TRBJ1-2; D unclear. Trimming took 0 bases from V and 5 from J, leaving 8 bases between them. CDR1 is SGHRS and CDR2 is YFSETQ in the germline V gene. CDR3 length: 13 residues. This chain's CDR3 is CASSLGTLYGYTF. CDR3 coding DNA: TGCGCCAGCAGCTTGGGTACTCTGTATGGCTACACCTTC.

This clonotype was recorded a few times. At one end, the junction sequence differs from germline, possibly due to a read error. The J gene is TRBJ2-7, the V gene TRBV7-2, with D possibly being TRBD1 (5 bases). The CDR3 contains 14 residues. The germline CDR1 and CDR2 sequences are SGHTA and FQGNSA. The CDR3 spells CASSLGHRSYEQYF. The CDR3, as DNA: TGTGCCAGCAGTTTAGGACATAGGTCCTACGAGCAGTACTTC. Drawing the rest from reference TRBV7-2 and TRBJ2-7, the complete variable domain is GAGVSQSPSNKVTEKGKDVELRCDPISGHTALYWYRQSLGQGLEFLIYFQGNSAPDKSGLPSDRFSAERTGGSVSTLTIQRTQQEDSAVYLCASSLGHRSYEQYFGPGTRLTVT.

This clonotype was seen a few times. This CDR3 is CSARPPGQANTEAFF. The CDR3 coding sequence is TGCAGTGCTAGGCCGCCGGGACAGGCGAACACTGAAGCTTTCTTT. The chain has TRBV20-1 and TRBJ1-1; 8 nucleotides align to TRBD1. The CDR3 runs to 15 residues. Losses at the gene ends were 3 bases for V and 1 base for J; bases not matched to a gene: 7. Germline lookup yields CDR1 DFQATT and CDR2 SNEGSKA (reference sequence).

In nucleotides, the CDR3 is TGTGCCAGCAGAAAAACGGGACGGATCTACGAGCAGTACTTC. Its translation: CASRKTGRIYEQYF. The chain carries TRBV12-3 or TRBV12-4 and TRBJ2-7; D tentatively reads TRBD1 or TRBD2 (5 bases each). Trimming left V 6 bases short and J 3 bases short, with 15 bases between. The CDR3 length is 14 residues.

This chain uses TRBV20-1 with TRBJ2-7; 7 bases map to TRBD2. V shed 1 base, J shed 6 bases, and the junction held 9 bases outside the gene matches. The germline CDR1 and CDR2 sequences are DFQATT and SNEGSKA (reference sequence). There are 14 residues in the CDR3. The CDR3, as DNA: TGCAGTGCTAGAGTGCCCCGGGAGGATGGCGAGCAGTACTTC. Translating it yields CSARVPREDGEQYF.

The rearrangement links TRBV10-3 to TRBJ2-7; 10 positions agree with TRBD1. This CDR3 has 12 residues. Germline CDR1 is ENHRY and CDR2 is SYGVKD. The V segment lost 5 bases and the J segment 6 bases; nucleotides outside the gene matches: 1. As DNA, the CDR3 is TGTGCCATCAGTCGGACAGGGGGCGAGCAGTACTTC. It yields the protein CAISRTGGEQYF.

This clonotype has at least ten counts. The rearrangement links TRBV7-9 to TRBJ2-7; 11 bases line up with TRBD1. With 3 bases clipped from V and 7 bases from J, the junction kept 2 bases outside the gene matches. Germline V gene lookup returns CDR1 SEHNR and CDR2 FQNEAQ (reference sequence). CDR3 length equals 13 residues. The CDR3 region has the DNA TGTGCCAGCAGCTTCCGGGACAGGGGGGAGCAGTACTTC. Translating gives CASSFRDRGEQYF.

The chain joins TRBV20-1 to TRBJ1-1; D is possibly TRBD1 (6 bases). The CDR3 is 14 residues long. V lost 1 base to trimming and J lost 1 base, with 10 bases between them. Germline CDR1 DFQATT, CDR2 SNEGSKA (reference sequence). The DNA for the CDR3 is TGCAGTGCTAGAGCCGGACAGTCGAACACTGAAGCTTTCTTT. Translated, it gives CSARAGQSNTEAFF.

On this clonotype itself: This may be a read error, as it is one base from a much larger clone. The chain combines TRBV15 with TRBJ1-1; no clear D. The germline V gene has CDR1 LNHNV and CDR2 YYDKDF (reference sequence). This CDR3 is 14 amino acids long. CDR3 nucleotide sequence: TGTGCCGCCAGCAGAGATAGCGGAGCTCGGGAAGCTTTCTTT. Protein sequence: CAASRDSGAREAFF.